This T cell receptor (beta chain) was recorded in a study of T cells in Graves' hyperthyroidism and ophthalmopathy. About the study: Pretreatment peripheral blood was obtained at initial diagnosis.

The investigators amplified TCR beta CDR3 regions from RNA transcripts. During a first-round RT-PCR of the TCR CDR3, the HTBI primer set was used. TCRdb recomputed calls from the multiplex PCR reads with MiXCR, one row per CDR3 protein. Of under 700,000 distinct CDR3 sequences in the sample, roughly 17% are singletons; the top ten hold about 18%. The germline gives CDR1 MNHEY, CDR2 SVGEGT. The CDR3 is 13 residues long. Germline trimming cut 5 bases from V and 15 bases from J; bases unmatched to any gene: 5. Sequenced material: blood. The chain joins TRBV6-2 or TRBV6-3 to TRBJ2-4, with 15 bases matching TRBD2. This clonotype was obtained from a woman aged 18-29 years with Graves' hyperthyroidism. The CDR3 is CASSGGLAGGMYF. In nucleotides, the CDR3 is TGTGCCAGCAGTGGAGGACTAGCGGGAGGGATGTACTTC.